These 15 T cell receptor beta chains originate from one sample sequenced in a study of cytomegalovirus exposure and HLA in healthy donors (dated by TCRdb to 2017 to 2019). The method behind the library was the immunoSEQ multiplex PCR assay. For the multiplex PCR, a mixture combining 60 forward primers for TCR Vbeta segments and 13 reverse primers for TCR Jbeta segments was used. TCRdb's version of the immuneACCESS table is confined to in-frame rearrangements and falls short of the full clone set. An unresolved V gene accounts for under half of the shortfall where checked; the remainder is of unknown origin. The sample data list roughly 150,000 clones, and 82% of these were observed just once. Around 6.1% of the sample comes from the top ten. The sample taken for sequencing was PBMCs. These receptor sequences come from a young man in good health and CMV-seropositive.

The chain employs TRBV2 and TRBJ1-3; no firm D call. The V and J ends lost 5 bases and 3 bases respectively, with 2 bases between them. The CDR3 totals 11 residues. Germline loops: CDR1 SNHLY, CDR2 FYNNEI. The chain's CDR3 is CASSYGNTIYF. The DNA for the CDR3 is TGTGCCAGCAGTTATGGAAACACCATATATTTT.

V gene TRBV13 combines with J gene TRBJ2-5; no firm D call. The V end was cut by 5 bases, the J end by 1 base, with 11 bases between. CDR3 length equals 14 residues. Germline CDR1 PRHDT, CDR2 FYEKMQ (reference sequence). Here the CDR3 reads CASSQRGLQETQYF. The DNA for the CDR3 is TGTGCCAGCAGCCAACGCGGCCTCCAAGAGACCCAGTACTTC.

This clone has only one observation. The rearrangement joins TRBV27 to TRBJ2-1; D unresolved. This CDR3 comprises 12 residues. V gave up 5 bases and J gave up 7 bases, with 9 bases separating them. Germline CDR1 and CDR2: MNHEY and SMNVEV (reference sequence). CDR3 DNA: TGTGCCAGCAGTCCTCCCGGGAATGAGCAGTTCTTC. This sequence encodes CASSPPGNEQFF.

The chain couples TRBV27 to TRBJ2-7; no clear D gene. V lost 0 bases, J lost 3 bases, and 6 bases lay in between. CDR1 MNHEY and CDR2 SMNVEV come from the germline V gene (reference sequence). The CDR3 length is 13 residues. The CDR3 nucleotides are TGTGCCAGCAGTTTATCGGCTCTCTACGAGCAGTACTTC. Translated, it gives CASSLSALYEQYF.

This clone was recorded once. This rearrangement joins TRBV30 to TRBJ1-5; possibly TRBD1 for D (5 bases). Trimming left V 1 base short and J 5 bases short, with 9 bases between. The V gene's germline CDR1 is GTSNPN and CDR2 SVGIG (reference sequence). There are 13 residues in the CDR3. The CDR3 nucleotides are TGTGCCTGGAGTGCAGGGTTCGATCAGCCCCAGCATTTT. Translating it yields CAWSAGFDQPQHF.

The chain employs TRBV18 and TRBJ1-1; D might be TRBD1 (5 bases). The germline gives CDR1 KGHSH, CDR2 LQKENI. The CDR3 covers 14 residues. V lost 3 bases, J lost 4 bases, and 12 bases lay in between. DNA for the CDR3: TGTGCCAGCTCACCGGACACGGGTCCCACTGAAGCTTTCTTT. It codes for CASSPDTGPTEAFF.

This chain's CDR3 is CASSVAATNEKLFF. As DNA, the CDR3 is TGCGCCAGCAGTGTGGCCGCCACTAATGAAAAACTGTTTTTT. The gene calls are TRBV10-2 and TRBJ1-4; D not certain. This CDR3 has 14 residues. Germline V gives CDR1 WSHSY, CDR2 SAAADI. V was pared by 4 bases and J by 2 bases, with 8 bases between.

The V and J genes are TRBV11-2 and TRBJ2-7; 13 nucleotides agree with TRBD2. This CDR3 spans 17 amino acids. The junction had 13 bases not matched to a gene; V was cut back by 1 base and J by 10 bases. CDR1 and CDR2 (germline): SGHAT, FQNNGV. CDR3 loop: CASSLGRPGLAGEGQYF. The DNA of the CDR3 is TGTGCCAGCAGCTTAGGGCGTCCCGGACTAGCGGGAGAGGGACAGTACTTC.

This clone was seen once. V is TRBV5-4 and J is TRBJ2-1, with 9 nucleotides matching TRBD2. The CDR3 loop spans 16 amino acids. J gave up 0 bases and V 9 bases, and 10 bases lay outside the gene matches. Germline V lookup: CDR1 SGHNT, CDR2 YYREEE (reference sequence). The CDR3 bases are TGTGCCACCACCCCAGCGGGGGGTCCCTCCTACAATGAGCAGTTCTTC. This translates into CATTPAGGPSYNEQFF.

The chain is built from TRBV5-6 and TRBJ2-7; the D gene is possibly TRBD2 (6 bases). V was shortened by 4 bases and J by 2 bases, with 19 bases between the two germline ends. Germline-derived CDR1 and CDR2 are SGHDT and YYEEEE. This CDR3 has 16 residues. Written as DNA, the CDR3 is TGTGCCAGCAGCCCCGTAGGGGCGGGGAACCCCTACGAGCAGTACTTC. Amino acids: CASSPVGAGNPYEQYF. Based on the CDR3 plus reference TRBV5-6 and TRBJ2-7, the full variable domain is DAGVTQSPTHLIKTRGQQVTLRCSPKSGHDTVSWYQQALGQGPQFIFQYYEEEERQRGNFPDRFSGHQFPNYSSELNVNALLLGDSALYLCASSPVGAGNPYEQYFGPGTRLTVT.

V gene TRBV7-9 combines with J gene TRBJ2-7; 10 nucleotides line up with TRBD2. Germline lookup yields CDR1 SEHNR and CDR2 FQNEAQ (reference sequence). The CDR3 has 17 residues. The junction had 15 bases not matched to a gene; V was cut back by 5 bases and J by 5 bases. The CDR3 DNA sequence: TGTGCCAGCAGCCCACGTTGGTCTAGCGGGAGCATTAACGAGCAGTACTTC. Protein sequence: CASSPRWSSGSINEQYF.

The genes are TRBV7-4 and TRBJ1-5; tentatively, D is TRBD1 (6 bases). Trimming took 1 base from V and 1 from J, leaving 14 bases between them. Germline lookup yields CDR1 SGHVT and CDR2 SQSDAQ. The CDR3 covers 17 residues. The CDR3 region is CASSLVGAEGSNQPQHF. DNA of the CDR3: TGTGCCAGCAGCTTAGTGGGGGCAGAGGGAAGCAATCAGCCCCAGCATTTT.

This clone was recorded only once. Germline is not matched at one junction end, which may reflect a read error. The V and J genes are TRBV7-9 and TRBJ2-7; possibly TRBD2 for D (5 bases). This CDR3 has 13 residues. Per germline, CDR1 SEHNR and CDR2 FQNEAQ (reference sequence). CDR3 region: CSSSLIPGNEQYF. DNA for the CDR3: TGTTCCAGCAGCTTAATTCCGGGAAACGAGCAGTACTTC.

Concerning this clone: Other DNA sequences within the sample encode an identical CDR3. The genes are TRBV9 and TRBJ1-1, with D maybe TRBD1 (5 bases). With 0 bases removed from V and 4 bases from J, the gap between germline ends came to 7 bases. Germline loops: CDR1 SGDLS, CDR2 YYNGEE. This CDR3 spans 13 amino acids. The CDR3 nucleotides are TGTGCCAGCAGCGTAGGAAGGGGCACTGAAGCTTTCTTT. Its translation: CASSVGRGTEAFF. The complete variable domain, with remaining parts taken from reference TRBV9 and TRBJ1-1, reads DSGVTQTPKHLITATGQRVTLRCSPRSGDLSVYWYQQSLDQGLQFLIQYYNGEERAKGNILERFSAQQFPDLHSELNLSSLELGDSALYFCASSVGRGTEAFFGQGTRLTVV.

This clone was observed once. V is TRBV13 and J is TRBJ2-7; 9 bases agree with TRBD1. The CDR3 sequence is 15 residues long. With 3 bases clipped from V and 5 bases from J, the junction kept 8 bases outside the gene matches. Germline CDR1 is PRHDT and CDR2 is FYEKMQ (reference sequence). Written as DNA, the CDR3 is TGTGCCAGCAGCTTCGTGGGACAGGGAGGACACGAGCAGTACTTC. Its translation: CASSFVGQGGHEQYF.